Listed below are T cell receptor beta chains from one sample, sequenced in a study of blood T cell repertoires in COVID-19. Generated by immunoSEQ multiplex PCR, the TCRdb table keeps only in-frame clones and is missing some. The table shows approximately 300,000 clones, with about 89% occurring only once. Sequencing was performed on PBMCs or T cells enriched from blood (not recorded which). The receptors come from a woman aged 18-30 years who had recovered from COVID-19. The CDR3 runs from the conserved cysteine through the conserved F or W. Each record gives: V gene, J gene, CDR3 protein.

v_gene: TRBV7-9; j_gene: TRBJ2-7; CDR3aa: CASSFRTGVHEQYF
v_gene: TRBV7-9; j_gene: TRBJ2-2; CDR3aa: CASSLAENTGELFF
v_gene: TRBV14; j_gene: TRBJ2-1; CDR3aa: CASSQGGGFFHEQFF
v_gene: TRBV6-5; j_gene: TRBJ2-7; CDR3aa: CASPGGRYEQYF
v_gene: TRBV4-1; j_gene: TRBJ2-1; CDR3aa: CASSQDPGLPNEQFF
v_gene: TRBV19; j_gene: TRBJ1-1; CDR3aa: CASSSTGDTEAFF
v_gene: TRBV7-8; j_gene: TRBJ1-5; CDR3aa: CASSLVWTGEANQPQHF
v_gene: TRBV28; j_gene: TRBJ1-1; CDR3aa: CASSPRRRTEAFF
v_gene: TRBV30; j_gene: TRBJ1-1; CDR3aa: CARIRDPGTEAFF
v_gene: TRBV12-3/TRBV12-4; j_gene: TRBJ2-7; CDR3aa: CASSFGQHYEQYF
v_gene: TRBV28; j_gene: TRBJ1-2; CDR3aa: CASTSGGANNYGYTF
v_gene: TRBV6-5; j_gene: TRBJ1-1; CDR3aa: CASSYSIGTEGGEAFF
v_gene: TRBV9; j_gene: TRBJ1-1; CDR3aa: CASSVGRGKAFF
v_gene: TRBV6-2/TRBV6-3; j_gene: TRBJ1-2; CDR3aa: CASSYQAATNYGYTF
v_gene: TRBV28; j_gene: TRBJ1-2; CDR3aa: CASSPFAGAGGYTF
v_gene: TRBV10-3; j_gene: TRBJ2-7; CDR3aa: CAISESNFGGPSYEQYF
v_gene: TRBV11-2; j_gene: TRBJ1-3; CDR3aa: CASSHTGTVSGNTIYF
v_gene: TRBV6-5; j_gene: TRBJ1-5; CDR3aa: CASKGIPNQPQHF
v_gene: TRBV27; j_gene: TRBJ2-1; CDR3aa: CASSLHTSRDFNEQFF
v_gene: TRBV7-9; j_gene: TRBJ2-7; CDR3aa: CASSSGQDTYEQYF
v_gene: TRBV27; j_gene: TRBJ1-1; CDR3aa: CASSPTDRAENTEAFF
v_gene: TRBV12-3/TRBV12-4; j_gene: TRBJ1-5; CDR3aa: CASSSTGNQPQHF
v_gene: TRBV4-1; j_gene: TRBJ1-2; CDR3aa: CASSQEGSTGPNYGYTF